The 26 T cell receptor beta chains reported below all come from one sample, sequenced in a study of blood T cell repertoires in COVID-19. TCRdb keeps only in-frame clones here, not all; method: immunoSEQ multiplex PCR. Of 180,000 or so clones listed, around 91% are singletons. The specimen was peripheral blood. These receptor sequences come from a man aged 50 to 59 with acute or convalescent COVID-19.

The rearrangement joins TRBV9 to TRBJ2-7, with 8 bases fitting TRBD2. J was trimmed by 2 bases and V by 3 bases; bases with no gene match: 7. Germline V gene data show CDR1 as SGDLS and CDR2 as YYNGEE. The CDR3 has 15 amino acids. CDR3 amino acids: CASSAGGSGAYEQYF. The CDR3 DNA sequence: TGTGCCAGCAGCGCGGGGGGGTCGGGAGCCTACGAGCAGTACTTC.

This sequence joins TRBV7-3 and TRBJ2-1; 7 nucleotides align to TRBD1. Trimming took 1 base from V and 8 from J; bases not matched to a gene: 17. Germline V gene sequence: CDR1 SGHTA, CDR2 FQGTGA. This CDR3 spans 18 amino acids. Here the CDR3 reads CASSLIGAEERGRHEQFF. The CDR3, as DNA: TGTGCCAGCAGCTTAATTGGTGCGGAGGAAAGGGGGCGGCATGAGCAGTTCTTC.

The table lists this clone with a count of one. This chain uses TRBV29-1 with TRBJ1-5, with D unclear. CDR3 length: 13 residues. V was trimmed by 6 bases and J by 6 bases, leaving 15 bases between them. Germline CDR1 and CDR2: SQVTM and ANQGSEA. In nucleotides, the CDR3 is TGCAGCGTCTCTAAGGAGGGCGCTCAGCCCCAGCATTTT. Translation: CSVSKEGAQPQHF. The complete variable domain, with remaining parts taken from reference TRBV29-1 and TRBJ1-5, reads SAVISQKPSRDICQRGTSLTIQCQVDSQVTMMFWYRQQPGQSLTLIATANQGSEATYESGFVIDKFPISRPNLTFSTLTVSNMSPEDSSIYLCSVSKEGAQPQHFGDGTRLSIL.

The J gene is TRBJ1-6, the V gene TRBV15; D possibly corresponds to TRBD1 (6 bases). CDR3 length: 15 amino acids. CDR1 is LNHNV, CDR2 YYDKDF, per germline (reference sequence). Trimming pared 0 bases from V and 7 bases from J, leaving 10 bases between. The CDR3 region has the DNA TGTGCCACCAGCAGAGATCGGCAGGGGAATTCACCCCTCCACTTT. This translates into CATSRDRQGNSPLHF.

The chain has TRBV4-1 and TRBJ1-5; D is unresolved. This CDR3 contains 14 residues. Deletions cut 1 base from V and 2 bases from J, with 6 bases between. CDR1 is MGHRA and CDR2 is YSYEKL in the germline V gene. CDR3 in amino acids: CASSQVPGNQPQHF. The CDR3 coding sequence is TGCGCCAGCAGCCAAGTTCCCGGCAATCAGCCCCAGCATTTT.

This sequence joins TRBV7-9 and TRBJ2-7, with 13 positions matching TRBD2. CDR3 size: 18 residues. J lost 3 bases, V lost 5 bases, and 13 bases had no gene match. CDR1 SEHNR and CDR2 FQNEAQ come from the germline V gene (reference sequence). CDR3 sequence (DNA): TGTGCCAGCAGCGCGCAACCCGGGACTAGCGGGACCCACTACGAGCAGTACTTC. Encoded protein: CASSAQPGTSGTHYEQYF.

The V call is TRBV4-1, the J call TRBJ2-3; perhaps TRBD2 as D (5 bases). V was trimmed by 5 bases and J by 8 bases, leaving 14 bases between them. The CDR3 is made up of 13 amino acids. Germline values: CDR1 MGHRA, CDR2 YSYEKL. CDR3 residues: CASSLKHGGTQYF. The CDR3 region has the DNA TGCGCCAGCAGCTTAAAGCATGGAGGTACGCAGTATTTT.

The V call is TRBV18, the J call TRBJ1-5, with 7 bases identical to TRBD1. The CDR3 is made up of 13 amino acids. The germline gives CDR1 KGHSH, CDR2 LQKENI. Unmatched junction bases numbered 6, after V lost 8 bases and J lost 5 bases. This chain's CDR3 is CASTEGAYQPQHF. CDR3 nucleotide sequence: TGTGCCAGCACCGAGGGGGCATATCAGCCCCAGCATTTT. Full variable domain (outside the CDR3, taken from reference TRBV18 and TRBJ1-5): NAGVMQNPRHLVRRRGQEARLRCSPMKGHSHVYWYRQLPEEGLKFMVYLQKENIIDESGMPKERFSAEFPKEGPSILRIQQVVRGDSAAYFCASTEGAYQPQHFGDGTRLSIL.

A remark on this clone: The identical CDR3 is also encoded by other nucleotide sequences in the sample. V usage is TRBV28 and J usage is TRBJ2-2, with 8 positions matching TRBD1. Germline CDR1 is MDHEN and CDR2 is SYDVKM. Trimming at V came to 6 bases and at J to 5 bases, leaving 2 bases not matched to a gene. The CDR3 spans 13 residues. The CDR3: CASRTGGTGELFF. CDR3 sequence (DNA): TGTGCCAGCAGAACAGGGGGAACCGGGGAGCTGTTTTTT.

The chain links TRBV9 to TRBJ2-1; D unclear. The CDR3 contains 14 residues. Germline CDR1 SGDLS, CDR2 YYNGEE. V lost 4 bases and J 6 bases, leaving 14 bases between the germline ends. This CDR3 is CASSPRGRSNEQFF. In DNA, the CDR3 is TGTGCCAGCAGCCCCCGCGGTCGGTCCAATGAGCAGTTCTTC. Looking up the rest from reference TRBV9 and TRBJ2-1 gives the full variable domain: DSGVTQTPKHLITATGQRVTLRCSPRSGDLSVYWYQQSLDQGLQFLIQYYNGEERAKGNILERFSAQQFPDLHSELNLSSLELGDSALYFCASSPRGRSNEQFFGPGTRLTVL.

The chain couples TRBV9 to TRBJ2-1, with TRBD2 identical over 12 bases. Germline-derived CDR1 and CDR2 are SGDLS and YYNGEE. V was clipped by 0 bases and J by 8 bases; unmatched bases: 9. The CDR3 loop spans 17 amino acids. The CDR3 here is CASSVDGTSGQGDEQFF. The DNA of the CDR3 is TGTGCCAGCAGCGTAGACGGGACTAGCGGGCAAGGGGATGAGCAGTTCTTC. Full variable domain (rest looked up from reference TRBV9 and TRBJ2-1): DSGVTQTPKHLITATGQRVTLRCSPRSGDLSVYWYQQSLDQGLQFLIQYYNGEERAKGNILERFSAQQFPDLHSELNLSSLELGDSALYFCASSVDGTSGQGDEQFFGPGTRLTVL.

V is TRBV4-1 and J is TRBJ2-5; 14 bases align to TRBD2. CDR3 size: 16 residues. V was clipped by 3 bases and J by 1 base; unmatched bases: 1. Germline V CDR1 and CDR2: MGHRA, YSYEKL. CDR3 sequence (DNA): TGCGCCAGCAGCCAGGGGACTAGCGGGAGCCAAGAGACCCAGTACTTC. Translated: CASSQGTSGSQETQYF.

The V and J genes are TRBV5-5 and TRBJ2-7, with 9 bases identical to TRBD2. Trimming took 2 bases from V and 0 from J; bases not matched to a gene: 9. The CDR3 has 17 amino acids. Per the germline V gene, CDR1 is SGHKS and CDR2 is YYEKEE (reference sequence). The CDR3 coding sequence is TGTGCCAGCAGCTTCGGTAATAGCGGGAGCGGCTCCTACGAGCAGTACTTC. Translating gives CASSFGNSGSGSYEQYF.

In this sample, this clone turned up a few times. The gene calls are TRBV7-9 and TRBJ2-7; D is possibly TRBD1 (6 bases). The germline V gene has CDR1 SEHNR and CDR2 FQNEAQ (reference sequence). V was pared by 4 bases and J by 0 bases, with 16 bases between. The CDR3 covers 16 residues. CDR3 coding DNA: TGTGCCAGCAGCTCGGACCGGGACATCGTCTCCTACGAGCAGTACTTC. This gives the protein CASSSDRDIVSYEQYF.

V gene TRBV5-5 combines with J gene TRBJ1-4; possible D gene TRBD1, 6 bases. CDR3 size: 14 residues. With 1 base removed from V and 7 bases from J, the gap between germline ends came to 11 bases. Germline V gives CDR1 SGHKS, CDR2 YYEKEE (reference sequence). The CDR3 sequence is CASSLWTEGEKLFF. In DNA, the CDR3 is TGTGCCAGCAGCTTGTGGACAGAGGGTGAAAAACTGTTTTTT.

The chain joins TRBV19 to TRBJ2-1, with 7 bases fitting TRBD1. This CDR3 region has 13 residues. Germline assignment: CDR1 LNHDA and CDR2 SQIVND (reference sequence). V shed 5 bases and J 5 bases; nucleotides not matched to a gene: 3. The CDR3, as DNA: TGTGCCAGTAGTTGGGACAGAAACAATGAGCAGTTCTTC. Residues: CASSWDRNNEQFF.

This chain uses TRBV28 with TRBJ2-7; D gene unclear. Trimming shortened V by 7 bases and J by 2 bases, and 18 bases separated the two germline ends. CDR3 length: 15 residues. The germline V gene encodes CDR1 MDHEN and CDR2 SYDVKM. CDR3 amino acids: CASTPYPSSAYEQYF. CDR3 DNA: TGTGCCAGCACCCCTTACCCTAGTTCGGCCTACGAGCAGTACTTC.

The chain uses TRBV21-1 and TRBJ2-7; TRBD1, the table's D call, was not compared with the DNA. TRBV21-1 is given as a pseudogene. The CDR3 length is 11 residues. The CDR3 sequence: CASGTVYEQYV. The CDR3 coding sequence is TGTGCCAGCGGGACAGTCTACGAGCAGTACGTC.

CDR3 sequence reads: CAWSRRDAFSYEQYV. DNA of the CDR3: TGTGCCTGGAGTAGGAGGGATGCATTCTCCTACGAGCAGTACGTC. The rearrangement links TRBV30 to TRBJ2-7, with D possibly being TRBD2 (6 bases). The germline CDR1 and CDR2 sequences are GTSNPN and SVGIG (reference sequence). CDR3 length: 15 residues. Deletions cut 2 bases from V and 0 bases from J, with 14 bases between.

The V and J genes are TRBV9 and TRBJ2-3; 7 bases line up with TRBD2. CDR1 is SGDLS, CDR2 YYNGEE, per germline. This CDR3 comprises 16 residues. V lost 1 base to trimming and J lost 6 bases; unmatched junction nucleotides: 11. This CDR3 reads CASSVFAGEGRDTQYF. Written as DNA, the CDR3 is TGTGCCAGCAGCGTATTCGCGGGAGAAGGGCGGGATACGCAGTATTTT.

The chain links TRBV10-1 to TRBJ2-3; D perhaps matches TRBD2 (5 bases). The CDR3 has 18 amino acids. The V gene lost 8 bases and the J gene lost 2 bases, with 26 bases spanning the gap. Germline assignment: CDR1 WNHNN and CDR2 SYGVQD (reference sequence). The CDR3 loop is CASSRTSSGGRATDTQYF. In DNA, the CDR3 is TGCGCCAGCTCCCGTACCTCCTCTGGCGGGCGAGCCACAGATACGCAGTATTTT.

The genes are TRBV15 and TRBJ2-2; D is perhaps TRBD2 (5 bases). CDR3 size: 18 residues. CDR1 is LNHNV, CDR2 YYDKDF, per germline (reference sequence). V was clipped by 1 base and J by 7 bases, with 22 bases between them. In DNA form, the CDR3 reads TGTGCCACCAGCAGAGGGGGTTTGGTAGCAGCGGTGAGCGGGGAGCTGTTTTTT. This encodes CATSRGGLVAAVSGELFF.

The CDR3 protein is CASSFGTHNEQFF. The CDR3 DNA sequence: TGTGCCAGCAGCTTCGGGACTCACAATGAGCAGTTCTTC. J is TRBJ2-1 and V is TRBV11-3; a weak D match, TRBD2 (6 bases). The CDR3 has 13 amino acids. Germline lookup yields CDR1 SGHNT and CDR2 YENEEA. The V and J ends lost 3 bases and 5 bases respectively, with 8 bases between them.

Concerning this clone: The same CDR3 is also encoded by other DNA sequences in this sample. The chain employs TRBV18 and TRBJ2-3; perhaps TRBD1 as D (5 bases). Germline V CDR1 and CDR2: KGHSH, LQKENI. Deletions cut 3 bases from V and 0 bases from J, with 7 bases between. The CDR3 runs to 14 residues. The CDR3 is CASSPGQSTDTQYF. The CDR3 bases are TGTGCCAGCTCACCCGGACAAAGCACAGATACGCAGTATTTT.

The chain employs TRBV7-2 and TRBJ1-3; no reliable D call. The CDR3 is 14 amino acids. Germline CDR1 reads SGHTA; CDR2 reads FQGNSA. With 7 bases removed from V and 0 bases from J, the gap between germline ends came to 10 bases. The DNA of the CDR3 is TGTGCCAGCACCCAGGACTTCTCTGGAAACACCATATATTTT. Translated, it gives CASTQDFSGNTIYF.

This chain joins TRBV2 and TRBJ2-2; a possible D gene is TRBD2 (5 bases). The CDR3 has 16 amino acids. Germline V gene sequence: CDR1 SNHLY, CDR2 FYNNEI. V dropped 0 bases and J dropped 1 base, with 9 bases sitting between them. The CDR3 DNA sequence: TGTGCCAGCAGTGAAGCGCGGGCAGGGAACACCGGGGAGCTGTTTTTT. Encoded protein: CASSEARAGNTGELFF.